A single TCR beta chain is shown here with its context. The method was immunoSEQ multiplex PCR; TCRdb's version includes in-frame clones alone and lacks a portion of them. The repertoire holds roughly 700,000 clones, 85% to 90% seen once, with 0.01% in the top ten. The data stem from a study of shared T cell receptors in the human thymus. This CDR3 comprises 11 residues. Trimming removed 6 bases at V and 5 bases at J, with 4 bases between. The germline V gene has CDR1 MNHNY and CDR2 SVGAGI (reference sequence). The same sample was also used in a study of human thymus T cells.

This clonotype originated in a boy younger than two with a congenital heart defect. The sample was thymocytes. V is TRBV6-6 and J is TRBJ2-2; D remains ambiguous. CDR3 amino acids: CASSLTGELFF. CDR3 DNA sequence: TGTGCCAGCAGCCTGACCGGGGAGCTGTTTTTT.